This T cell receptor (beta chain) was found in a study of T cell changes during pregnancy in multiple sclerosis. CDR1 and CDR2 from the germline V gene are SGHTA and FQGNSA. There are 15 residues in the CDR3. V gave up 5 bases and J gave up 5 bases; unmatched junction bases: 6. Clones were sequenced by immunoSEQ multiplex PCR, and TCRdb holds only the in-frame ones, with some missing. The data contain 44,000 or so clones, more than 70% of them singletons. The sequence was obtained from a female donor in good health, enrolled as a control in a pregnancy study. This material consisted of CD8+ T cells from peripheral blood mononuclear cells, taken after pregnancy. V and J are TRBV7-2 and TRBJ2-7; the match to TRBD2 covers 13 bases. DNA for the CDR3: TGTGCCAGCAGCCTCGGGACTAGCGGGGTAAACGAGCAGTACTTC. This gives the protein CASSLGTSGVNEQYF.